These T cell receptor beta chains were read from a single sample in a study of cytomegalovirus exposure and HLA in healthy donors. This table comes from immunoSEQ multiplex PCR, and its TCRdb copy is limited to in-frame clones, with some not included. This sample has some 130,000 clones; 73% occur once, and the top ten carry 1% to 1.5%. The sequenced sample consisted of PBMCs. Receptors originate from a middle-aged woman in good health and CMV-seronegative. CDR3s include the opening cysteine and the closing phenylalanine or tryptophan. Fields, in order: D gene, clone size, V gene, J gene, CDR3 protein, CDR3 DNA. D genes are given only for firm matches. Expanded clones are given a class, and other clones once, few, many or no size at all.

d_call: NA; clone_size: NA; v_call: TRBV7-9; j_call: TRBJ1-1; cdr3_aa: CASRRRETEAFF; cdr3_nt: TGTGCCAGCAGGCGGAGGGAAACTGAAGCTTTCTTT
d_call: TRBD1; clone_size: NA; v_call: TRBV5-1; j_call: TRBJ2-5; cdr3_aa: CASSWETGTQETQYF; cdr3_nt: TGCGCCAGCAGCTGGGAGACAGGGACCCAAGAGACCCAGTACTTC
d_call: TRBD1; clone_size: NA; v_call: TRBV5-5; j_call: TRBJ1-1; cdr3_aa: CASSLVRGRGAFF; cdr3_nt: TGTGCCAGCAGCTTGGTAAGGGGGCGGGGAGCTTTCTTT
d_call: NA; clone_size: few; v_call: TRBV6-5; j_call: TRBJ2-7; cdr3_aa: CASSREFVGEQYF; cdr3_nt: TGTGCCAGCAGTCGGGAGTTTGTGGGCGAGCAGTACTTC
d_call: NA; clone_size: NA; v_call: TRBV28; j_call: TRBJ1-1; cdr3_aa: CASRNNGGRYIEAFF; cdr3_nt: TGTGCCAGCAGAAATAATGGGGGGAGGTATATTGAAGCTTTCTTT
d_call: TRBD1; clone_size: NA; v_call: TRBV4-2; j_call: TRBJ1-6; cdr3_aa: CASRQGGLGPKSGSPLHF; cdr3_nt: TGTGCCAGCAGACAGGGGGGACTGGGGCCAAAAAGCGGCTCACCCCTCCACTTT
d_call: NA; clone_size: NA; v_call: TRBV6-5; j_call: TRBJ2-7; cdr3_aa: CAIRGGLPGEQYF; cdr3_nt: TGTGCCATCCGAGGAGGGTTGCCCGGCGAGCAGTACTTC
d_call: NA; clone_size: NA; v_call: TRBV11-2; j_call: TRBJ2-1; cdr3_aa: CASSFWGGRDSYNEQFF; cdr3_nt: TGTGCCAGCAGCTTCTGGGGGGGCAGAGACTCCTACAATGAGCAGTTCTTC
d_call: TRBD2; clone_size: NA; v_call: TRBV6-5; j_call: TRBJ2-7; cdr3_aa: CASRPGTSGWDEQYF; cdr3_nt: TGTGCCAGCAGGCCCGGGACTAGCGGGTGGGACGAGCAGTACTTC
d_call: TRBD1; clone_size: NA; v_call: TRBV28; j_call: TRBJ2-5; cdr3_aa: CASSLYRGLDLVGETQYF; cdr3_nt: TGTGCCAGCAGTTTGTATAGGGGGCTCGATTTAGTAGGAGAGACCCAGTACTTC
d_call: TRBD1; clone_size: NA; v_call: TRBV5-4; j_call: TRBJ1-2; cdr3_aa: CASSLPGTGGDGYTF; cdr3_nt: TGTGCCAGCAGCTTACCCGGGACAGGGGGCGATGGCTACACCTTC
d_call: TRBD1; clone_size: NA; v_call: TRBV7-9; j_call: TRBJ1-5; cdr3_aa: CASSLGTGEYSNQPQHF; cdr3_nt: TGTGCCAGCAGCTTAGGGACAGGGGAGTATAGCAATCAGCCCCAGCATTTT
d_call: TRBD1; clone_size: NA; v_call: TRBV2; j_call: TRBJ2-2; cdr3_aa: CASSESLGQLDAGELFF; cdr3_nt: TGTGCCAGCAGTGAAAGCTTGGGACAGCTGGACGCCGGGGAGCTGTTTTTT
d_call: NA; clone_size: few; v_call: TRBV5-6; j_call: TRBJ1-5; cdr3_aa: CASSAQHGGAESNQPQHF; cdr3_nt: TGTGCCAGCAGCGCTCAACACGGAGGGGCGGAAAGCAATCAGCCCCAGCATTTT
d_call: NA; clone_size: once; v_call: TRBV6-5; j_call: TRBJ2-7; cdr3_aa: CASSLRGDYEQYF; cdr3_nt: TGTGCCAGCAGCCTACGGGGAGACTACGAGCAGTACTTC
d_call: TRBD1; clone_size: NA; v_call: TRBV7-9; j_call: TRBJ1-2; cdr3_aa: CSSSLGKTGSVYGYTF; cdr3_nt: TGTTCCAGCAGCTTAGGGAAGACAGGGAGTGTTTATGGCTACACCTTC
d_call: NA; clone_size: NA; v_call: TRBV10-3; j_call: TRBJ1-1; cdr3_aa: CAITGALNTEAFF; cdr3_nt: TGTGCCATCACAGGGGCCCTGAACACTGAAGCTTTCTTT
d_call: NA; clone_size: NA; v_call: TRBV27; j_call: TRBJ1-1; cdr3_aa: CASSTTTGNGEIF; cdr3_nt: TGTGCCAGCAGTACCACGACAGGTAACGGGGAGATCTTT
d_call: TRBD2; clone_size: NA; v_call: TRBV9; j_call: TRBJ2-1; cdr3_aa: CASTPGLAGGRGEQFF; cdr3_nt: TGTGCCAGCACCCCCGGACTAGCGGGGGGGCGCGGTGAGCAGTTCTTC
d_call: TRBD1; clone_size: NA; v_call: TRBV7-9; j_call: TRBJ1-4; cdr3_aa: CASSPRGGADEKLFF; cdr3_nt: TGTGCCAGCAGCCCTAGAGGGGGCGCCGATGAAAAACTGTTTTTT